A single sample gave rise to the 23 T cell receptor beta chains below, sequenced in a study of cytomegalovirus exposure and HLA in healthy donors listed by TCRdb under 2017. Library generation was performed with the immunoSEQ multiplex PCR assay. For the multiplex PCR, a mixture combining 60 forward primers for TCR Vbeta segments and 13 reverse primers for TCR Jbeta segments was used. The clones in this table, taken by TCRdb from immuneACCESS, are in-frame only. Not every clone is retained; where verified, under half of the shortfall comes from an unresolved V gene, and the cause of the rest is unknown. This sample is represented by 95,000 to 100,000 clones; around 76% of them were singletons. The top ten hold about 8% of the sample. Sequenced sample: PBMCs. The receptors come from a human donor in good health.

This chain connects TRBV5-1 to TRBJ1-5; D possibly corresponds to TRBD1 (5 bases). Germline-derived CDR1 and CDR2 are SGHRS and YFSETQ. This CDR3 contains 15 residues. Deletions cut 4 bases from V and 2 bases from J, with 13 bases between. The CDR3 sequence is CASSEGTAGNQPQHF. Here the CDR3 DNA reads TGCGCCAGCAGCGAGGGGACTGCGGGCAATCAGCCCCAGCATTTT.

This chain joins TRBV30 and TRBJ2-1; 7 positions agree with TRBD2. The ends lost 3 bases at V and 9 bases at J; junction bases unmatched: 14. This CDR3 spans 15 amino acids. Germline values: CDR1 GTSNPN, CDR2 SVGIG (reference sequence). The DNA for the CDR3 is TGTGCCTGGAGGGGAGGGACTTCCAGCCCTACTGAGCAGTTCTTC. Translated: CAWRGGTSSPTEQFF.

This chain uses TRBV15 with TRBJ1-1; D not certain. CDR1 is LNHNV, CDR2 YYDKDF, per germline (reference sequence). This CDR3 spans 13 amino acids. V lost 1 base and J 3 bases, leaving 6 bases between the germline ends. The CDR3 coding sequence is TGTGCCACCAGCAGAGCTCAGGACACTGAAGCTTTCTTT. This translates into CATSRAQDTEAFF.

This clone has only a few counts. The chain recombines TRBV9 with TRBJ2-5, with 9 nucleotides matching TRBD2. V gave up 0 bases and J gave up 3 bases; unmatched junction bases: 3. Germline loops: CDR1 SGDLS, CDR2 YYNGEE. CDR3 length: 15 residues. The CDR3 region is CASSVVASGKETQYF. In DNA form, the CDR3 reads TGTGCCAGCAGCGTAGTGGCTAGCGGGAAAGAGACCCAGTACTTC.

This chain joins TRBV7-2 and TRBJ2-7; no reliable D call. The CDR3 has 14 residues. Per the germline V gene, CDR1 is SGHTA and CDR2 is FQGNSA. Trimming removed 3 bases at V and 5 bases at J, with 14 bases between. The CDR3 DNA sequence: TGTGCCAGCAGCTTCGGCTTAGAGGCGAACGAGCAGTACTTC. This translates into CASSFGLEANEQYF.

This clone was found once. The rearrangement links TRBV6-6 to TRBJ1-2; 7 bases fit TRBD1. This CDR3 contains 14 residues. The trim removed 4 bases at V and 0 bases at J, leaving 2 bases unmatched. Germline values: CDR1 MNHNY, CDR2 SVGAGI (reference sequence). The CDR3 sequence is CASSWGQTNYGYTF. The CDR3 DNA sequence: TGTGCCAGCAGTTGGGGACAGACTAACTATGGCTACACCTTC.

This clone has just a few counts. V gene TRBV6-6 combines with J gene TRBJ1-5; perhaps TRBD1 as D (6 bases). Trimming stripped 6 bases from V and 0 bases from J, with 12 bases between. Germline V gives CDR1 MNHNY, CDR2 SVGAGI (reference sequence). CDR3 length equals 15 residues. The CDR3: CASRRTVLSNQPQHF. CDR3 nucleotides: TGTGCCAGCAGGCGGACAGTACTTAGCAATCAGCCCCAGCATTTT.

CDR3 residues: CASTPAGLDEQFF. CDR3 sequence (DNA): TGTGCCAGCACACCGGCGGGCCTCGATGAGCAGTTCTTC. This chain joins TRBV5-6 and TRBJ2-1, with a weak D call TRBD2 (5 bases). From germline, CDR1 is SGHDT and CDR2 YYEEEE. Trimming stripped 6 bases from V and 8 bases from J, with 15 bases between. The CDR3 contains 13 residues. The full variable domain, its missing parts supplied by reference TRBV5-6 and TRBJ2-1, is DAGVTQSPTHLIKTRGQQVTLRCSPKSGHDTVSWYQQALGQGPQFIFQYYEEEERQRGNFPDRFSGHQFPNYSSELNVNALLLGDSALYLCASTPAGLDEQFFGPGTRLTVL.

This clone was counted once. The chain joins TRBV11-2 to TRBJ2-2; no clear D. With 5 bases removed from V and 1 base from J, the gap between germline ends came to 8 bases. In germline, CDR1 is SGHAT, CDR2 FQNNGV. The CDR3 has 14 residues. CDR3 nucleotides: TGTGCCAGCAGCACCGCAGGGAACACCGGGGAGCTGTTTTTT. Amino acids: CASSTAGNTGELFF.

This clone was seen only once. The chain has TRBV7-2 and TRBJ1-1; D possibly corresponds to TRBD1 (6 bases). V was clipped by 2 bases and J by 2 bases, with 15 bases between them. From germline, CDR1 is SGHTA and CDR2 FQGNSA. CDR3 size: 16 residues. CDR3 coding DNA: TGTGCCAGCAGCTTAATCTCGGGGGGCCCTAACACTGAAGCTTTCTTT. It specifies CASSLISGGPNTEAFF.

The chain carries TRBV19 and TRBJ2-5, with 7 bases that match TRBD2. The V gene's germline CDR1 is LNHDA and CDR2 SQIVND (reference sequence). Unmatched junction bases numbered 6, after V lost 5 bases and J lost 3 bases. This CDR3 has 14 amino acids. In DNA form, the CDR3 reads TGTGCCAGTAGTCAGACTAGCCCGAAAGAGACCCAGTACTTC. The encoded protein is CASSQTSPKETQYF.

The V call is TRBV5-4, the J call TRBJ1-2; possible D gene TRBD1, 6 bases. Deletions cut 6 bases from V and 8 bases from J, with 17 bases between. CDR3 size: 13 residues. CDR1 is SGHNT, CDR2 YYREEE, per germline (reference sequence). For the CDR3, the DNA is TGTGCCAGCACCCCTCTGGGGGGGGGCGGCTACACCTTC. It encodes CASTPLGGGGYTF.

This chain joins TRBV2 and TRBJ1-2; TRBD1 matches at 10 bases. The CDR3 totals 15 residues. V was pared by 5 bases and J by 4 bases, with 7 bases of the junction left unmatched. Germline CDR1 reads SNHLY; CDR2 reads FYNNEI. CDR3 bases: TGTGCCAGCAGTCCTCGTGGGACAGGGGCCTATGGCTACACCTTC. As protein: CASSPRGTGAYGYTF.

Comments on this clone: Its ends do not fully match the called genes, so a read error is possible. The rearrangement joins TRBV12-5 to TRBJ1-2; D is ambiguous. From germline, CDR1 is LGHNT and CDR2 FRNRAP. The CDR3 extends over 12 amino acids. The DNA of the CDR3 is TGTGCTAGTGGTTTGAGGAGGAGTGGCAACACCTTC. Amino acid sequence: CASGLRRSGNTF.

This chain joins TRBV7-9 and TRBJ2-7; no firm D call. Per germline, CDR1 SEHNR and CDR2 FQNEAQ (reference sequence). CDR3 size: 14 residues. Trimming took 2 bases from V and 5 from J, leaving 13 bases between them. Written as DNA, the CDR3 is TGTGCCAGCAGCTTAAGCACCGGGTTGGACGAGCAGTACTTC. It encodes CASSLSTGLDEQYF.

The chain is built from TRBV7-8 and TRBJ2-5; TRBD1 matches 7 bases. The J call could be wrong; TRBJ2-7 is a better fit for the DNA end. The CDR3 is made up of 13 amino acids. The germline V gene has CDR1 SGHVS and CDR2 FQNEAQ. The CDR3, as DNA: TGTGCCAGCAGCCCGGACAGGCTAAGCGAGCAGTACTTC. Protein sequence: CASSPDRLSEQYF.

The CDR3 DNA is TGCGCCAGCAGCCGAACCGGACAGGGAGGCGCCGGGGAGCTGTTTTTT. Its protein product is CASSRTGQGGAGELFF. The chain recombines TRBV5-1 with TRBJ2-2; 8 bases fit TRBD1. The CDR3 length is 16 residues. V gave up 4 bases and J gave up 6 bases; unmatched junction bases: 11. Germline V gives CDR1 SGHRS, CDR2 YFSETQ.

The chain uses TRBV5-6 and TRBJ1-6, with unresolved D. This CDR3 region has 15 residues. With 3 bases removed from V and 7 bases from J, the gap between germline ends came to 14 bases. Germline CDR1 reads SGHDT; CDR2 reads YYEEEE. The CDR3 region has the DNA TGTGCCAGCAGCTCCAACGAGGGATTGAATTCACCCCTCCACTTT. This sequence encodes CASSSNEGLNSPLHF. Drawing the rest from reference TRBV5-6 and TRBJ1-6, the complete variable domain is DAGVTQSPTHLIKTRGQQVTLRCSPKSGHDTVSWYQQALGQGPQFIFQYYEEEERQRGNFPDRFSGHQFPNYSSELNVNALLLGDSALYLCASSSNEGLNSPLHFGNGTRLTVT.

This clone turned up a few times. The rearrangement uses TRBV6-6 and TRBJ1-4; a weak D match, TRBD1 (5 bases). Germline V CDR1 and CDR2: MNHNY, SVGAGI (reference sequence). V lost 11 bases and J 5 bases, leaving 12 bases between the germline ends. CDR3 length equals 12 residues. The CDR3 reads CAVQGLNEKLFF. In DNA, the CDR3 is TGTGCCGTCCAGGGCCTCAATGAAAAACTGTTTTTT.

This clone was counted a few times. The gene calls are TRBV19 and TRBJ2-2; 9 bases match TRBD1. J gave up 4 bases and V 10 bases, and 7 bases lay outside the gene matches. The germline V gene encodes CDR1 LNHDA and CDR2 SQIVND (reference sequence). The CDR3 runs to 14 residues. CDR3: CATQQGASTGELFF. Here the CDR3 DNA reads TGTGCCACCCAACAGGGGGCGTCCACCGGGGAGCTGTTTTTT.

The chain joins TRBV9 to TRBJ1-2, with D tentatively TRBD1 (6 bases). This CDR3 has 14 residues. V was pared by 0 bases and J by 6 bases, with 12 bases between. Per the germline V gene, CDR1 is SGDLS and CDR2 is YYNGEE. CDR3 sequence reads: CASSVDPQGNGYTF. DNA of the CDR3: TGTGCCAGCAGCGTAGACCCCCAGGGGAATGGCTACACCTTC.

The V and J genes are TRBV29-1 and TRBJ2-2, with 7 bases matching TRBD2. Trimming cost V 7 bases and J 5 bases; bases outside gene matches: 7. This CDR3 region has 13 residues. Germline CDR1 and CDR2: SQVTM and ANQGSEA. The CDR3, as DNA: TGCAGCGGCGGGGGATTAACGACCGGGGAGCTGTTTTTT. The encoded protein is CSGGGLTTGELFF.

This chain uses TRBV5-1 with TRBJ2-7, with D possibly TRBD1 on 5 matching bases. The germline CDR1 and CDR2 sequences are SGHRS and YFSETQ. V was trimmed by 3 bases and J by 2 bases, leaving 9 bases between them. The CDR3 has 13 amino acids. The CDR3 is CASSSDSTYEQYF. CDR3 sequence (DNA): TGCGCCAGCAGCTCCGACAGTACCTACGAGCAGTACTTC.